Below, 11 T cell receptor beta chains from the same sample are listed, as sequenced in a study of T cells in Graves' hyperthyroidism and ophthalmopathy. The source material, RNA transcripts, was used to amplify TCR beta CDR3 regions. When the TCR CDR3 underwent first-round RT-PCR, the HTBI primer set was used. Using its own MiXCR run on the multiplex PCR reads, TCRdb lists one record per CDR3 protein. This table has hundreds of thousands of distinct CDR3 sequences, about 15% appearing once. The sample was blood. These receptors all come from a woman between 50 and 59 years old with Graves' ophthalmopathy.

This clonotype turned up a few times. V and J are TRBV20-1 and TRBJ2-1; a possible D gene is TRBD2 (5 bases). There are 13 residues in the CDR3. V shed 0 bases and J shed 10 bases, with 13 bases lying between them. Germline V gives CDR1 DFQATT, CDR2 SNEGSKA (reference sequence). CDR3 DNA: TGCAGTGCTAGAGATTTGACGGGAATCGAGCAGTTCTTC. As protein: CSARDLTGIEQFF.

V gene TRBV6-9 combines with J gene TRBJ2-4; weak D call: TRBD1 (6 bases). Germline CDR1 MNHGY, CDR2 SVAAGI. This CDR3 comprises 14 residues. Trimming took off 5 bases at V and 11 bases at J, with 19 bases between the two ends. The CDR3 here is CASSEVLGARFQYF. DNA for the CDR3: TGTGCCAGCAGTGAGGTTTTGGGGGCGCGGTTTCAGTACTTC.

This clonotype has just a few counts. The rearrangement joins TRBV3-1 to TRBJ2-4; tentative D call: TRBD1 (6 bases). Germline loops: CDR1 LGHDT, CDR2 YNNKEL (reference sequence). The CDR3 is made up of 16 amino acids. Between the trimmed V and J ends, which lost 4 bases and 4 bases, there was a span of 17 bases. CDR3: CASSRLGGKIKNIQYF. The CDR3 coding sequence is TGTGCCAGCAGCCGACTTGGGGGCAAAATAAAAAACATTCAGTACTTC.

This clonotype was picked up many times. The V call is TRBV11-3, the J call TRBJ2-1; TRBD2 might be the D (6 bases). Trimming shortened V by 4 bases and J by 4 bases, and 23 bases separated the two germline ends. The CDR3 has 18 residues. Germline V gene sequence: CDR1 SGHNT, CDR2 YENEEA. The CDR3 coding sequence is TGTGCCAGCAGCTCTGATCTGAGTTGGCTAGCGAGTTACAATGAGCAGTTCTTC. Protein: CASSSDLSWLASYNEQFF.

This clonotype appeared many times. The J gene is TRBJ1-1, the V gene TRBV28; D remains ambiguous. Trimming pared 8 bases from V and 5 bases from J, leaving 12 bases between. The CDR3 length is 12 residues. Germline V gives CDR1 MDHEN, CDR2 SYDVKM. The CDR3 DNA reads as TGTGCCAGCGGAGAGGTGGTGACTGAAGCTTTCTTT. Its protein is CASGEVVTEAFF.

The chain recombines TRBV25-1 with TRBJ1-2; no reliable D call. Looked up from germline, CDR1 is MGHDK and CDR2 is SYGVNS. V shed 2 bases and J shed 8 bases, with 15 bases lying between them. This CDR3 has 14 amino acids. In DNA form, the CDR3 reads TGTGCCAGCAGTGAAGGCTCGGGCAGCCGGGGCTACACCTTC. It specifies CASSEGSGSRGYTF.

The chain combines TRBV19 with TRBJ2-6, with 7 bases that match TRBD1. The V and J ends lost 5 bases and 4 bases, in that order; junction bases with no gene match: 8. CDR3 length: 16 residues. CDR1 LNHDA and CDR2 SQIVND come from the germline V gene (reference sequence). The CDR3 sequence is CASSLLQGSGANVLTF. CDR3 nucleotide sequence: TGTGCCAGTAGTTTGTTACAGGGGTCCGGGGCCAACGTCCTGACTTTC.

The chain joins TRBV5-1 to TRBJ1-6; D call uncertain. The germline gives CDR1 SGHRS, CDR2 YFSETQ. The CDR3 covers 16 residues. V was trimmed by 4 bases and J by 4 bases, leaving 15 bases between them. The chain's CDR3 is CASSGGAGRYNSPLHF. CDR3 nucleotides: TGCGCCAGCAGCGGCGGCGCAGGCCGTTATAATTCACCCCTCCACTTT.

This clonotype was seen ten or more times. This chain links TRBV7-3 with TRBJ2-7; 9 bases align to TRBD1. Germline values: CDR1 SGHTA, CDR2 FQGTGA. The junction had 10 bases not matched to a gene; V was cut back by 7 bases and J by 3 bases. CDR3 length: 15 amino acids. The CDR3 is CASTREDRGFYEQYF. CDR3 sequence (DNA): TGTGCCAGCACCCGAGAGGACAGGGGATTCTACGAGCAGTACTTC. Based on the CDR3 plus reference TRBV7-3 and TRBJ2-7, the full variable domain is GAGVSQTPSNKVTEKGKYVELRCDPISGHTALYWYRQSLGQGPEFLIYFQGTGAADDSGLPNDRFFAVRPEGSVSTLKIQRTERGDSAVYLCASTREDRGFYEQYFGPGTRLTVT.

This chain uses TRBV7-2 with TRBJ1-3; 10 nucleotides align to TRBD1. CDR1 and CDR2 (germline): SGHTA, FQGNSA. Germline trimming cut 1 base from V and 0 bases from J; bases unmatched to any gene: 0. The length of the CDR3 is 16 residues. The CDR3 reads CASSLGQGASGNTIYF. CDR3 nucleotide sequence: TGTGCCAGCAGCTTAGGACAGGGGGCCTCTGGAAACACCATATATTTT. Looking up the rest from reference TRBV7-2 and TRBJ1-3 gives the full variable domain: GAGVSQSPSNKVTEKGKDVELRCDPISGHTALYWYRQSLGQGLEFLIYFQGNSAPDKSGLPSDRFSAERTGGSVSTLTIQRTQQEDSAVYLCASSLGQGASGNTIYFGEGSWLTVV.

This clonotype appeared a few times. This chain joins TRBV19 and TRBJ2-3; 8 nucleotides agree with TRBD1. Germline V gene data show CDR1 as LNHDA and CDR2 as SQIVND (reference sequence). The V gene end was trimmed by 6 bases and the J gene end by 3 bases; junction bases not matched to a gene: 5. The CDR3 loop spans 14 amino acids. The CDR3 DNA follows: TGTGCCAGTAGAGGCAGGGGGCAGACAGATACGCAGTATTTT. Its translation is CASRGRGQTDTQYF.